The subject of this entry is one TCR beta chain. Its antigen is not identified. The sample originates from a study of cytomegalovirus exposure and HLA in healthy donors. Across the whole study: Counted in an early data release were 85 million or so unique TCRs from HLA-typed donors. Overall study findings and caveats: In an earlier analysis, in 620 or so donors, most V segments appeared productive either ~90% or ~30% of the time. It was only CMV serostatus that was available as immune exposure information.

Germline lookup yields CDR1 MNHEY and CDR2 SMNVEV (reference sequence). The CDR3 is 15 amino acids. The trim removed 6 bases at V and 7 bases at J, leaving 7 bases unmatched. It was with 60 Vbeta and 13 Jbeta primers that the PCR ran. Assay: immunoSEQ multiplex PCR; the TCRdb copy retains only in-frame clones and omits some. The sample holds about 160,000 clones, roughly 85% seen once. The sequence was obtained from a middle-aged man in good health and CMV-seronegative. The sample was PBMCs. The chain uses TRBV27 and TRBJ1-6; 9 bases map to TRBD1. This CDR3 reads CASSSGQGWNSPLHF. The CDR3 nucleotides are TGTGCCAGCAGCTCGGGACAGGGTTGGAATTCACCCCTCCACTTT.